The T cell receptor (beta chain) described here comes from a study of shared clonotypes between healthy human individuals. Points from the study as a whole: Clonotype sharing among donors was expected to depend on sequencing depth. Clonotype sharing across a few donors was observed for around 4.8% of naive CD4 clonotypes. In contrast to clonotypes shared by all four donors, non-shared clonotypes had lower generation probabilities.

Germline V gene data show CDR1 as SGHTS and CDR2 as YDEGEE. The CDR3 is made up of 13 amino acids. V lost 0 bases to trimming and J lost 4 bases, with 7 bases between them. As for this clone: Its antigen is not known.

The table came from immunoSEQ multiplex PCR; TCRdb's copy has only in-frame clones and leaves some out. Of over 1.5 million clones listed, under 99% are singletons. The receptor was derived from a man aged 25 to 40 in good health. Material: naive CD4+ T cells sorted from blood. Subset indicated: CD45RA+ positively selected. This chain uses TRBV5-8 with TRBJ1-2; a possible D gene is TRBD1 (5 bases). The CDR3 is CASSLGRAYGYTF. CDR3 coding DNA: TGTGCCAGCAGCTTGGGCAGGGCCTATGGCTACACCTTC. Filled out from reference TRBV5-8 and TRBJ1-2, the complete variable domain reads EAGVTQSPTHLIKTRGQQATLRCSPISGHTSVYWYQQALGLGLQFLLWYDEGEERNRGNFPPRFSGRQFPNYSSELNVNALELEDSALYLCASSLGRAYGYTFGSGTRLTVV.